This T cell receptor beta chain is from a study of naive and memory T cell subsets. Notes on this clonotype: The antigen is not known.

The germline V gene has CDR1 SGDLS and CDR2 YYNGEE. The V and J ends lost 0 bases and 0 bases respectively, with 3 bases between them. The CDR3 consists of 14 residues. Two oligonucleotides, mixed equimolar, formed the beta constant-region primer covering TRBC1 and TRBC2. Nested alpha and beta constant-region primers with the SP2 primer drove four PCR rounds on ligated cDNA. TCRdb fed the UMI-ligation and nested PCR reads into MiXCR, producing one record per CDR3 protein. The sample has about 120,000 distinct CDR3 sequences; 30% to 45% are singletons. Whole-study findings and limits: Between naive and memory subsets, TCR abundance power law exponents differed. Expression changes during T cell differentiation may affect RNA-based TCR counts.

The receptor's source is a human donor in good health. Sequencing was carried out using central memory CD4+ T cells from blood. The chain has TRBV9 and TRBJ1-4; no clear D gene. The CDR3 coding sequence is TGTGCCAGCAGCGTAGAACCAACTAATGAAAAACTGTTTTTT. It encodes CASSVEPTNEKLFF.